The rows below give T cell receptor beta chains drawn from one sample of a study of low-dose radiotherapy and immunotherapy resistance in tumors. TCRdb independently ran MiXCR on the reads; one entry per CDR3 protein. The sample includes approximately 46,000 distinct CDR3 sequences, 25% to 30% of them seen just once. The sample consisted of PBMCs, taken after low-dose radiotherapy plus immunotherapy. The receptors come from a male donor with prostate cancer. CDR3s include the opening cysteine and the closing phenylalanine or tryptophan. Each record gives: CDR3 DNA, CDR3 protein, V gene, J gene, clone size, D gene. A D gene is named only where the DNA matches it firmly. Clone size is shown for a subset of rows, as once, few, many or a class of expanded clone.

cdr3_nt: TGCGCCAGCAGCTTGGACGTCGGGGGACTAGCGATCCCAGAGACCCAGTACTTC
cdr3_aa: CASSLDVGGLAIPETQYF
v_call: TRBV5-1
j_call: TRBJ2-5
clone_size: many
d_call: TRBD2

cdr3_nt: TGTGCCAGCAGCTTGGTTGCTAGCAATCAGCCCCAGCATTTT
cdr3_aa: CASSLVASNQPQHF
v_call: TRBV5-8
j_call: TRBJ1-5
clone_size: many
d_call: NA

cdr3_nt: TGTGCCAGCAGCTTGCGACTAGCGGGGAGCACAGATACGCAGTATTTT
cdr3_aa: CASSLRLAGSTDTQYF
v_call: TRBV5-6
j_call: TRBJ2-3
clone_size: NA
d_call: TRBD2

cdr3_nt: TGTGCCAGCCTTGGCCAGCGGGGGGCCAATGAGCAGTTCTTC
cdr3_aa: CASLGQRGANEQFF
v_call: TRBV18
j_call: TRBJ2-1
clone_size: NA
d_call: TRBD2

cdr3_nt: TGTGCCAGCAGCCCTGGGTGGGGGCAAGAGACCCAGTACTTC
cdr3_aa: CASSPGWGQETQYF
v_call: TRBV2
j_call: TRBJ2-5
clone_size: many
d_call: NA

cdr3_nt: TGTGCCAGCAGTTTAGCTCTACTAGCGGGGATCCACAATGAGCAGTTCTTC
cdr3_aa: CASSLALLAGIHNEQFF
v_call: TRBV28
j_call: TRBJ2-1
clone_size: NA
d_call: TRBD2

cdr3_nt: TGTGCCACCAGCCGATACCGGGACAGAGCTTCCTACGAGCAGTACTTC
cdr3_aa: CATSRYRDRASYEQYF
v_call: TRBV15
j_call: TRBJ2-7
clone_size: many
d_call: TRBD1

cdr3_nt: TGTGCCAGCTTTGGGGGACAGGGATTCCCCGGGGAGCTGTTTTTT
cdr3_aa: CASFGGQGFPGELFF
v_call: TRBV7-2
j_call: TRBJ2-2
clone_size: few
d_call: TRBD1

cdr3_nt: TGTGCCAGCTCACCACTCGATTCCACAGATACGCAGTATTTT
cdr3_aa: CASSPLDSTDTQYF
v_call: TRBV18
j_call: TRBJ2-3
clone_size: many
d_call: NA

cdr3_nt: TGTGCCAGTAGGAAGGGCACAGAGTTCTACGAGCAGTACTTC
cdr3_aa: CASRKGTEFYEQYF
v_call: TRBV19
j_call: TRBJ2-7
clone_size: many
d_call: NA

cdr3_nt: TGTGCCAGCAGCGTGGATGTGATGAACACTGAAGCTTTCTTT
cdr3_aa: CASSVDVMNTEAFF
v_call: TRBV7-9
j_call: TRBJ1-1
clone_size: many
d_call: NA

cdr3_nt: TGTGCCATCAGTGGGACAGGGATCTACGAGCAGTACTTC
cdr3_aa: CAISGTGIYEQYF
v_call: TRBV10-3
j_call: TRBJ2-7
clone_size: many
d_call: TRBD1

cdr3_nt: TGTGCCAGCAGCGTTCAAAGGGACACTGAAGCTTTCTTT
cdr3_aa: CASSVQRDTEAFF
v_call: TRBV9
j_call: TRBJ1-1
clone_size: few
d_call: NA

cdr3_nt: TGCAGTGCTAGAGACCGGGACAGGGGGAATTATGGCTACACCTTC
cdr3_aa: CSARDRDRGNYGYTF
v_call: TRBV20-1
j_call: TRBJ1-2
clone_size: many
d_call: TRBD1

cdr3_nt: TGTGCCAGCAGTCCGACTAGCGGGAGAACCTACGAGCAGTACTTC
cdr3_aa: CASSPTSGRTYEQYF
v_call: TRBV27
j_call: TRBJ2-7
clone_size: once
d_call: TRBD2

cdr3_nt: TGTGCCTGGACTCTGGTCCGCTCTGGGGCCAACGTCCTGACTTTC
cdr3_aa: CAWTLVRSGANVLTF
v_call: TRBV30
j_call: TRBJ2-6
clone_size: many
d_call: NA

cdr3_nt: TGCAGTGCTGTACTAGCGGAGGGGAGCGGTACGCAGTATTTT
cdr3_aa: CSAVLAEGSGTQYF
v_call: TRBV20-1
j_call: TRBJ2-3
clone_size: NA
d_call: TRBD2

cdr3_nt: TGTGCCAGCAGCCCCCGGTCGAGCTCCTACAATGAGCAGTTCTTC
cdr3_aa: CASSPRSSSYNEQFF
v_call: TRBV14
j_call: TRBJ2-1
clone_size: many
d_call: NA

cdr3_nt: TGTGCCAGCAGCCCACAAAGGAATCAGCCCCAGCATTTT
cdr3_aa: CASSPQRNQPQHF
v_call: TRBV3-1
j_call: TRBJ1-5
clone_size: NA
d_call: NA

cdr3_nt: TGTGCCATCAGTGAGGGGGCAGGCTACACCTTC
cdr3_aa: CAISEGAGYTF
v_call: TRBV10-3
j_call: TRBJ1-2
clone_size: many
d_call: NA

cdr3_nt: TGCGCCAGCCACATCCCCGGGCGGGACACTGAAGCTTTCTTT
cdr3_aa: CASHIPGRDTEAFF
v_call: TRBV5-1
j_call: TRBJ1-1
clone_size: many
d_call: NA

cdr3_nt: TGTGCCAGCAGTCGACAGGGGGGCGGGACGTATTTT
cdr3_aa: CASSRQGGGTYF
v_call: TRBV12-3/TRBV12-4
j_call: TRBJ2-3
clone_size: many
d_call: TRBD1

cdr3_nt: TGTGCCAGCAGCCAAGATCTGGGACAGGGGGTCGGCGGGGAGCTGTTTTTT
cdr3_aa: CASSQDLGQGVGGELFF
v_call: TRBV4-2
j_call: TRBJ2-2
clone_size: many
d_call: TRBD1